These 11 T cell receptor beta chains came from one sample sequenced in a study of CXCR3-negative and CXCR3-positive naive CD8 T cells. Study-level points and caveats: CXCR3-positive naive cells carried more hydrophobic TRB CDR3s than CXCR3-negative ones.

Libraries were UMI-labeled 5' RACE TRB cDNA. Each CDR3 protein gets one entry in TCRdb, which reprocessed the 5' RACE reads and gives no DNA. The sample includes under 150,000 distinct CDR3 sequences. Their cognate antigens are unknown. Sequenced: naive CXCR3+ CD8+ T cells from blood. Indicated subset: CD45RO-CCR7+CD27+CD95- naive CD8+ T cells expressing CXCR3 (TNR3+). Receptors originate from a human donor in good health. Some clones in this sample may be carry-over from other donors' samples.

The V call is TRBV14, the J call TRBJ2-7; TCRdb reports TRBD1, a call that lacks DNA to check it against. The CDR3 covers 15 residues. CDR1 and CDR2 (germline): SGHDN, FVKESK. The CDR3 loop is CASSPRGTGSYEQYF.

The V gene is TRBV6-5, the J gene TRBJ2-3; without DNA, the TCRdb call of TRBD2 cannot be checked. CDR1 is MNHEY and CDR2 is SVGAGI in the germline V gene. The CDR3 spans 18 residues. This CDR3 reads CASSPTSGGAGATDTQYF.

The rearrangement joins TRBV28 to TRBJ2-1; with no DNA, the TCRdb D assignment of TRBD2 cannot be verified. This CDR3 comprises 15 residues. The germline CDR1 and CDR2 sequences are MDHEN and SYDVKM. CDR3 region: CASTPLAGGGLEQFF. Full variable domain (remainder filled in from reference TRBV28 and TRBJ2-1): DVKVTQSSRYLVKRTGEKVFLECVQDMDHENMFWYRQDPGLGLRLIYFSYDVKMKEKGDIPEGYSVSREKKERFSLILESASTNQTSMYLCASTPLAGGGLEQFFGPGTRLTVL.

The chain links TRBV5-1 to TRBJ2-7; TCRdb selects TRBD2, and the lack of DNA leaves this call unchecked. Germline assignment: CDR1 SGHRS and CDR2 YFSETQ. The CDR3 consists of 16 residues. CDR3 protein: CTSSYPKGGETDEQYF.

The chain links TRBV29-1 to TRBJ2-1. CDR1 SQVTM and CDR2 ANQGSEA come from the germline V gene. The CDR3 is 13 residues long. The CDR3 protein is CSVEEPTYNEQFF.

The chain has TRBV12-3 or TRBV12-4 and TRBJ1-4. The CDR3 spans 15 residues. CDR3 in amino acids: CASSLHPATNEKLFF.

The chain recombines TRBV20-1 with TRBJ2-7; TCRdb gives TRBD2 as the D gene, but with no DNA this cannot be confirmed. Germline V gives CDR1 DFQATT, CDR2 SNEGSKA (reference sequence). The length of the CDR3 is 16 residues. The CDR3 reads CSARGLAGRSSYEQYF.

The CDR3 here is CSVADSDKAYGYTF. This chain uses TRBV29-1 with TRBJ1-2; TCRdb's D call of TRBD1 is untestable without DNA. Per germline, CDR1 SQVTM and CDR2 ANQGSEA. There are 14 residues in the CDR3.

The chain is built from TRBV28 and TRBJ2-5; the TRBD1 assignment by TCRdb is unverifiable without DNA. The CDR3 is made up of 13 amino acids. CDR1 MDHEN and CDR2 SYDVKM come from the germline V gene. CDR3 region: CASSLRGRETQYF. Full variable domain (outside the CDR3, taken from reference TRBV28 and TRBJ2-5): DVKVTQSSRYLVKRTGEKVFLECVQDMDHENMFWYRQDPGLGLRLIYFSYDVKMKEKGDIPEGYSVSREKKERFSLILESASTNQTSMYLCASSLRGRETQYFGPGTRLLVL.

The chain combines TRBV7-8 with TRBJ2-5. The CDR3 has 14 amino acids. CDR1 SGHVS and CDR2 FQNEAQ come from the germline V gene. CDR3 protein: CASRSLFESETQYF.

This rearrangement joins TRBV7-9 to TRBJ2-7; TCRdb names TRBD2, which stays unverified in the absence of DNA. Germline V gives CDR1 SEHNR, CDR2 FQNEAQ (reference sequence). The CDR3 is 15 residues long. The CDR3 here is CASSAGLADPYEQYF.